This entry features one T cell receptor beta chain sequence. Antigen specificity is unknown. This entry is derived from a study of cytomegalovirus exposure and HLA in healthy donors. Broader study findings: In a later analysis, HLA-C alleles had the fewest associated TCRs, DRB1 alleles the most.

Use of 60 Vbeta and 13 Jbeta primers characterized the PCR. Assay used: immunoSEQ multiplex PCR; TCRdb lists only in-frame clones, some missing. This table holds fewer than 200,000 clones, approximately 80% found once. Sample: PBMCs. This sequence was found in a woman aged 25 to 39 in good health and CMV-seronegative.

The CDR3 DNA reads as TGTGCCAGCTCGACAGGGGGCGATGGCTACACCTTC. This translates into CASSTGGDGYTF. The chain carries TRBV6-1 and TRBJ1-2, with 10 bases identical to TRBD1. Germline-derived CDR1 and CDR2 are MNHNS and SASEGT. The CDR3 is 12 amino acids. V was pared by 8 bases and J by 6 bases, with 3 bases of the junction left unmatched.